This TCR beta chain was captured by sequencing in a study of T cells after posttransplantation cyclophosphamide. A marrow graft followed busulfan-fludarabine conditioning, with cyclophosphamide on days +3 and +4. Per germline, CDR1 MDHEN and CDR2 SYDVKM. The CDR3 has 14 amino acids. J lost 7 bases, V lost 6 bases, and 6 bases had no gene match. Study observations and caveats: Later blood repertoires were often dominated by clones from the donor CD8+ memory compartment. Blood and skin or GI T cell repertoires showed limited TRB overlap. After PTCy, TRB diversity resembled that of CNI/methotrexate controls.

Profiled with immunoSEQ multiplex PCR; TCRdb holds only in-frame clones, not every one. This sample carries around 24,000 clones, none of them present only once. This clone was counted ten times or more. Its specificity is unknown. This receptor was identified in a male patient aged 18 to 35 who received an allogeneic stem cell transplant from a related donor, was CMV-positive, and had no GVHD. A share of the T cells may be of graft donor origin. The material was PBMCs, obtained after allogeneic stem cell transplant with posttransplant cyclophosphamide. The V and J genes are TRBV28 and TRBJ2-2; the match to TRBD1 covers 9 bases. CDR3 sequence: CASREQGAVGELFF. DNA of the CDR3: TGTGCCAGCAGAGAACAGGGGGCGGTCGGGGAGCTGTTTTTT.